This T cell receptor (beta chain) stems from a study of T cell changes during pregnancy in multiple sclerosis. Method: immunoSEQ multiplex PCR; TCRdb's copy keeps in-frame clones and lacks some. Of more than 60,000 clones in the sample, about nine tenths were seen once. V shed 4 bases, J shed 0 bases, and the junction held 3 bases outside the gene matches. CDR3 length: 15 amino acids. CDR1 is SGHDT, CDR2 YYEEEE, per germline. V gene TRBV5-6 combines with J gene TRBJ1-1; 10 bases match TRBD1. This receptor was identified in a female donor with multiple sclerosis, enrolled in a pregnancy study. The sample in question was peripheral blood, obtained in the second trimester of pregnancy. The CDR3 nucleotides are TGTGCCAGCAGCAAGGGGACAGGGGTGAACACTGAAGCTTTCTTT. Its translation is CASSKGTGVNTEAFF.